This note documents a single T cell receptor beta chain sequence. Its antigen is still unknown. This CDR3 region has 12 residues. Germline CDR1 is SGHTA and CDR2 is FQGTGA. Trimming removed 5 bases from V and 7 bases from J, with 12 bases in between. In the United States, treatment was given to all participants with HIV. This sample stems from a study of long-term antiretroviral therapy in people with HIV. Study-level findings and limits: Whichever time point was examined, clones expanded before ART dominated the repertoire.

Sequencing relied on immunoSEQ assay v3.0, run at survey level. Assay: immunoSEQ multiplex PCR; the TCRdb copy retains only in-frame clones and omits some. The table shows 15,000 to 20,000 clones, with 75% to 95% occurring only once. The source is a man in his 60s with HIV. The specimen was unsorted PBMCs, collected 0.3 years after starting antiretroviral therapy. The chain uses TRBV7-3 and TRBJ2-7; weak D call: TRBD2 (6 bases). DNA for the CDR3: TGTGCCAGCAGCCCGAATGGAGGGGAGCAGTACTTC. Protein sequence: CASSPNGGEQYF.